The 32 T cell receptor beta chains below were found in one sample sequenced in a study of PD-1 blockade in classical Hodgkin lymphoma. Regarding time point: cycle 4 day 1 (C4D1), after 5 to 7 weeks of nivolumab. Autologous stem cell transplantation was followed by relapse in every patient, and brentuximab vedotin exposure varied. TCRdb's table, derived via immunoSEQ multiplex PCR, lists solely in-frame clones and lacks some. The sample shows some 96,000 clones, roughly 91% of them seen only once. Material: peripheral blood mononuclear cells (PBMCs), obtained before the fourth cycle of nivolumab. These receptors were collected from a human donor with classical Hodgkin lymphoma.

This chain uses TRBV28 with TRBJ1-2, with D hard to call. With 7 bases removed from V and 8 bases from J, the gap between germline ends came to 26 bases. Germline values: CDR1 MDHEN, CDR2 SYDVKM. This CDR3 spans 16 amino acids. The CDR3 loop reads CASNPTSIPSSQGYTF. The DNA for the CDR3 is TGTGCCAGCAACCCGACATCCATTCCATCTTCGCAGGGCTACACCTTC.

This clone occurred a few times. The chain combines TRBV5-5 with TRBJ1-5; D is ambiguous. The length of the CDR3 is 15 residues. Trimming pared 4 bases from V and 0 bases from J, leaving 11 bases between. The germline V gene has CDR1 SGHKS and CDR2 YYEKEE (reference sequence). The CDR3 reads CASSRTTLSNQPQHF. In DNA, the CDR3 is TGTGCCAGCAGCCGAACGACACTTAGCAATCAGCCCCAGCATTTT.

J is TRBJ2-7 and V is TRBV27; 10 bases are shared with TRBD2. Germline CDR1 reads MNHEY; CDR2 reads SMNVEV (reference sequence). The CDR3 totals 15 residues. Trimming at V came to 2 bases and at J to 0 bases, leaving 1 base not matched to a gene. The CDR3 protein is CASSLASGSSYEQYF. Written as DNA, the CDR3 is TGTGCCAGCAGTTTAGCTAGCGGGAGCTCCTACGAGCAGTACTTC.

This clone has a single count. The V call is TRBV4-1, the J call TRBJ2-5; 10 nucleotides align to TRBD1. V lost 4 bases, J lost 5 bases, and 7 bases stayed unmatched. The CDR3 has 15 amino acids. Germline-derived CDR1 and CDR2 are MGHRA and YSYEKL. In DNA form, the CDR3 reads TGCGCCAGCAGCCTCTTGACAGGGGGCGCGGAGACCCAGTACTTC. Amino acid sequence: CASSLLTGGAETQYF.

The chain recombines TRBV19 with TRBJ2-7, with 8 bases identical to TRBD1. V was clipped by 6 bases and J by 3 bases; unmatched bases: 7. The CDR3 has 14 amino acids. The germline gives CDR1 LNHDA, CDR2 SQIVND (reference sequence). Here the CDR3 reads CASRDRDLFYEQYF. In DNA form, the CDR3 reads TGTGCCAGTAGGGACAGGGATCTGTTCTACGAGCAGTACTTC. Together with reference TRBV19 and TRBJ2-7, the CDR3 gives the full variable domain: DGGITQSPKYLFRKEGQNVTLSCEQNLNHDAMYWYRQDPGQGLRLIYYSQIVNDFQKGDIAEGYSVSREKKESFPLTVTSAQKNPTAFYLCASRDRDLFYEQYFGPGTRLTVT.

The rearrangement joins TRBV7-9 to TRBJ2-7; 8 positions agree with TRBD1. CDR3 length: 15 residues. J lost 6 bases, V lost 4 bases, and 11 bases had no gene match. Germline V gives CDR1 SEHNR, CDR2 FQNEAQ (reference sequence). This chain's CDR3 is CASSSADRARGEQYF. The CDR3 nucleotides are TGTGCCAGCAGCTCCGCGGACAGGGCAAGGGGCGAGCAGTACTTC.

V usage is TRBV9 and J usage is TRBJ2-7; D gene ambiguous. The CDR3 has 14 residues. Germline CDR1 reads SGDLS; CDR2 reads YYNGEE. V gave up 4 bases and J gave up 3 bases, with 14 bases separating them. DNA for the CDR3: TGTGCCAGCAGCCCCCGAGAAAGAGGCTACGAGCAGTACTTC. It is translated as CASSPRERGYEQYF.

The chain uses TRBV30 and TRBJ2-7; perhaps TRBD1 as D (6 bases). Per the germline V gene, CDR1 is GTSNPN and CDR2 is SVGIG (reference sequence). The V and J ends lost 5 bases and 9 bases respectively, with 23 bases between them. The length of the CDR3 is 14 residues. The DNA of the CDR3 is TGTGCCTGGTCAACAGGGTTCTCCCAGGGCGGGCAGTACTTC. Translation gives CAWSTGFSQGGQYF.

V is TRBV6-6 and J is TRBJ1-1; D is ambiguous. The CDR3 runs 14 residues. Trimming stripped 2 bases from V and 1 base from J, with 8 bases between. CDR1 and CDR2 (germline): MNHNY, SVGAGI (reference sequence). The CDR3 bases are TGTGCCAGCAGTTACAGTAGCCCGAACACTGAAGCTTTCTTT. Its protein is CASSYSSPNTEAFF.

The chain is built from TRBV28 and TRBJ2-7, with D perhaps TRBD1 or TRBD2 (5 bases each). This CDR3 spans 15 amino acids. Trimming removed 4 bases at V and 5 bases at J, with 18 bases between. Germline CDR1 is MDHEN and CDR2 is SYDVKM. The CDR3 coding sequence is TGTGCCAGCAGTTCGCCGGGGCAGCCGAGGGACGAGCAGTACTTC. It codes for CASSSPGQPRDEQYF.

The chain is built from TRBV4-1 and TRBJ2-4; 9 nucleotides agree with TRBD1. The CDR3 covers 19 residues. With 0 bases clipped from V and 2 bases from J, the junction kept 11 bases outside the gene matches. Per the germline V gene, CDR1 is MGHRA and CDR2 is YSYEKL. In DNA form, the CDR3 reads TGCGCCAGCAGCCAAGATACGGGACAGGGAGCTGGACCCAAAAACATTCAGTACTTC. Translated: CASSQDTGQGAGPKNIQYF.

The chain recombines TRBV28 with TRBJ1-3, with TRBD1 matching over 7 bases. The CDR3 sequence is 14 residues long. V was clipped by 5 bases and J by 4 bases; unmatched bases: 5. Per germline, CDR1 MDHEN and CDR2 SYDVKM. The CDR3 sequence: CASSEGAVGNTIYF. The CDR3 DNA reads as TGTGCCAGCAGTGAGGGGGCTGTGGGAAACACCATATATTTT.

As concerns this clone: A read error may account for a junction end that differs from germline. In DNA form, the CDR3 reads TGTGCCAGCTCACCACAGAACAGGGCCCAAGGGACCCAGTACTTC. Amino acids: CASSPQNRAQGTQYF. This chain connects TRBV18 to TRBJ2-5; possible D gene TRBD1, 6 bases. The CDR3 loop spans 15 amino acids. Germline V gives CDR1 KGHSH, CDR2 LQKENI. The full variable domain, in which reference TRBV18 and TRBJ2-5 provide the parts outside the CDR3, is NAGVMQNPRHLVRRRGQEARLRCSPMKGHSHVYWYRQLPEEGLKFMVYLQKENIIDESGMPKERFSAEFPKEGPSILRIQQVVRGDSAAYFCASSPQNRAQGTQYFGPGTRLLVL.

V is TRBV25-1 and J is TRBJ1-3; 7 bases align to TRBD1. The CDR3 is 16 amino acids. V was clipped by 0 bases and J by 4 bases; unmatched bases: 6. Germline V CDR1 and CDR2: MGHDK, SYGVNS. The CDR3 here is CASSEYGQAVGNTIYF. The DNA for the CDR3 is TGTGCCAGCAGTGAATATGGACAGGCGGTGGGAAACACCATATATTTT. The full variable domain, completed using reference TRBV25-1 and TRBJ1-3, is EADIYQTPRYLVIGTGKKITLECSQTMGHDKMYWYQQDPGMELHLIHYSYGVNSTEKGDLSSESTVSRIRTEHFPLTLESARPSHTSQYLCASSEYGQAVGNTIYFGEGSWLTVV.

The gene calls are TRBV10-2 and TRBJ2-7; weak D call: TRBD1 (5 bases). Trimming removed 8 bases from V and 4 bases from J, with 15 bases in between. The CDR3 runs 13 residues. Germline CDR1 reads WSHSY; CDR2 reads SAAADI. CDR3 bases: TGCGCCAGCTCTTCCAGGGTAAGGTACGAGCAGTACTTC. The encoded protein is CASSSRVRYEQYF.

This chain connects TRBV7-3 to TRBJ1-3; D uncertain. The germline V gene has CDR1 SGHTA and CDR2 FQGTGA. V lost 2 bases and J lost 4, with 6 bases in between. This CDR3 is 13 amino acids long. The CDR3 is CASSLGVGNTIYF. The CDR3 bases are TGTGCCAGCAGCTTAGGCGTCGGAAACACCATATATTTT.

The V and J genes are TRBV28 and TRBJ1-5; possibly TRBD1 for D (5 bases). Germline V gene sequence: CDR1 MDHEN, CDR2 SYDVKM. V gave up 7 bases and J gave up 0 bases, with 28 bases separating them. The CDR3 consists of 20 residues. CDR3 coding DNA: TGTGCCAGCAAGGGGCAGACCCTACACTCAGCTTACTATAGCAATCAGCCCCAGCATTTT. Translation gives CASKGQTLHSAYYSNQPQHF.

This clone was observed once. The gene calls are TRBV7-9 and TRBJ1-3; D is uncertain. Germline assignment: CDR1 SEHNR and CDR2 FQNEAQ (reference sequence). The CDR3 length is 19 residues. V was pared by 0 bases and J by 0 bases, with 18 bases between. This chain's CDR3 is CASSLAGGHSPISGNTIYF. The CDR3, as DNA: TGTGCCAGCAGCTTAGCGGGTGGCCACAGTCCAATCTCTGGAAACACCATATATTTT.

The genes are TRBV5-4 and TRBJ2-5, with TRBD2 matching over 13 bases. The length of the CDR3 is 16 residues. The V and J ends lost 0 bases and 7 bases, in that order; junction bases with no gene match: 6. Germline V gene lookup returns CDR1 SGHNT and CDR2 YYREEE (reference sequence). The CDR3 coding sequence is TGTGCCAGCAGCTTGGGGACTAGCGGGAGCTATGGGACCCAGTACTTC. Its protein is CASSLGTSGSYGTQYF. The variable domain in full, with the rest retrieved from reference TRBV5-4 and TRBJ2-5, is ETGVTQSPTHLIKTRGQQVTLRCSSQSGHNTVSWYQQALGQGPQFIFQYYREEENGRGNFPPRFSGLQFPNYSSELNVNALELDDSALYLCASSLGTSGSYGTQYFGPGTRLLVL.

This chain connects TRBV27 to TRBJ2-1, with 7 bases aligning to TRBD2. Germline loops: CDR1 MNHEY, CDR2 SMNVEV (reference sequence). The length of the CDR3 is 13 residues. Trimming cost V 7 bases and J 5 bases; bases outside gene matches: 5. The CDR3 region is CASKGTINNEQFF. The CDR3 nucleotides read TGTGCCAGCAAAGGGACTATAAACAATGAGCAGTTCTTC.

The chain carries TRBV11-2 and TRBJ2-5, with TRBD1 identical over 7 bases. The germline CDR1 and CDR2 sequences are SGHAT and FQNNGV. V was pared by 10 bases and J by 4 bases, with 9 bases of the junction left unmatched. This CDR3 is 13 amino acids long. The CDR3 DNA is TGTGCCATCGCACAGGACAGGCCAGAGACCCAGTACTTC. Translated, it gives CAIAQDRPETQYF.

V and J are TRBV11-3 and TRBJ2-3, with D unresolved. Trimming stripped 1 base from V and 12 bases from J, with 14 bases between. The CDR3 runs to 13 residues. Germline V lookup: CDR1 SGHNT, CDR2 YENEEA. The CDR3 spells CASSLGSRGIQYF. CDR3 in DNA: TGTGCCAGCAGCTTAGGGTCTAGAGGTATCCAGTATTTT.

CDR3 in amino acids: CAIQSESSGNTIYF. The CDR3 coding sequence is TGTGCCATCCAATCAGAGAGCTCTGGAAACACCATATATTTT. This chain uses TRBV10-3 with TRBJ1-3; D call uncertain. The V end lost 8 bases, the J end lost 0 bases, and 11 bases lay between the germline ends. Per the germline V gene, CDR1 is ENHRY and CDR2 is SYGVKD. This CDR3 spans 14 amino acids.

The gene calls are TRBV7-6 and TRBJ2-5; D gene unclear. The DNA end is more similar to TRBJ2-7, so the J call may be wrong. The CDR3 covers 15 residues. CDR1 SGHVS and CDR2 FNYEAQ come from the germline V gene. The CDR3 coding sequence is TGTGCCAGCAGCCCCCGTAGTGATGTGGCGTACGAGCAGTACTTC. It codes for CASSPRSDVAYEQYF.

The rearrangement uses TRBV7-8 and TRBJ1-1; D perhaps matches TRBD1 (5 bases). CDR1 is SGHVS and CDR2 is FQNEAQ in the germline V gene. This CDR3 contains 14 residues. V shed 5 bases and J shed 1 base, with 11 bases lying between them. CDR3 residues: CASSGSRGNTEAFF. CDR3 nucleotide sequence: TGTGCCAGCAGCGGCAGTAGGGGGAACACTGAAGCTTTCTTT.

This chain links TRBV18 with TRBJ2-2; D might be TRBD1 or TRBD2, each matching 5 bases. Germline assignment: CDR1 KGHSH and CDR2 LQKENI. The CDR3 covers 19 residues. The ends were cut back, 4 bases at V and 2 bases at J, with 23 bases in the middle. The CDR3 nucleotides read TGTGCCAGCTCACAACTCGCCGGCTTAACGGGGCTTAACACCGGGGAGCTGTTTTTT. Its protein product is CASSQLAGLTGLNTGELFF. The full variable domain, its missing parts supplied by reference TRBV18 and TRBJ2-2, is NAGVMQNPRHLVRRRGQEARLRCSPMKGHSHVYWYRQLPEEGLKFMVYLQKENIIDESGMPKERFSAEFPKEGPSILRIQQVVRGDSAAYFCASSQLAGLTGLNTGELFFGEGSRLTVL.

This clone occurred a few times. V is TRBV28 and J is TRBJ1-2; tentatively, D is TRBD1 (6 bases). This CDR3 is 12 amino acids long. Germline lookup yields CDR1 MDHEN and CDR2 SYDVKM. With 7 bases removed from V and 4 bases from J, the gap between germline ends came to 10 bases. CDR3 loop: CASTQTGYGYTF. Here the CDR3 DNA reads TGTGCCAGCACCCAGACAGGCTATGGCTACACCTTC.

The rearrangement links TRBV27 to TRBJ1-4; D is ambiguous. The CDR3 spans 16 residues. The germline V gene has CDR1 MNHEY and CDR2 SMNVEV (reference sequence). The V end lost 0 bases, the J end lost 7 bases, and 15 bases lay between the germline ends. CDR3 nucleotides: TGTGCCAGCAGTTTATCCTCACGGAGGGTTGGTGAAAAACTGTTTTTT. The encoded protein is CASSLSSRRVGEKLFF. Full variable domain (rest looked up from reference TRBV27 and TRBJ1-4): EAQVTQNPRYLITVTGKKLTVTCSQNMNHEYMSWYRQDPGLGLRQIYYSMNVEVTDKGDVPEGYKVSRKEKRNFPLILESPSPNQTSLYFCASSLSSRRVGEKLFFGSGTQLSVL.

The chain combines TRBV5-4 with TRBJ1-2, with unresolved D. The germline gives CDR1 SGHNT, CDR2 YYREEE (reference sequence). The germline V and J ends were trimmed by 5 bases and 7 bases, with 9 bases remaining between them. The length of the CDR3 is 11 residues. CDR3 in amino acids: CASRGPRGYTF. CDR3 in DNA: TGTGCCAGCAGGGGCCCGCGTGGCTACACCTTC.

The chain uses TRBV7-8 and TRBJ2-7; D unclear. CDR3 length: 15 amino acids. Trimming took 6 bases from V and 1 from J, leaving 16 bases between them. Germline V gene data show CDR1 as SGHVS and CDR2 as FQNEAQ. The CDR3 is CASRSLAETSYEQYF. The CDR3 DNA is TGTGCCAGCAGAAGCTTGGCGGAGACGTCCTACGAGCAGTACTTC.

The table lists this clone with a count of one. The genes are TRBV6-5 and TRBJ2-1; D uncertain. The CDR3 covers 15 residues. Germline CDR1 is MNHEY and CDR2 is SVGAGI. With 0 bases removed from V and 7 bases from J, the gap between germline ends came to 13 bases. CDR3 in DNA: TGTGCCAGCAGTTACTCGAGCCCGCCGACAAATGAGCAGTTCTTC. Its protein product is CASSYSSPPTNEQFF.

The V and J genes are TRBV9 and TRBJ2-5; perhaps TRBD2 as D (5 bases). Trimming removed 0 bases at V and 4 bases at J, with 16 bases between. CDR1 and CDR2 (germline): SGDLS, YYNGEE. This CDR3 spans 16 amino acids. The CDR3 spells CASSVAGSGLLETQYF. In nucleotides, the CDR3 is TGTGCCAGCAGCGTAGCGGGGAGTGGGCTCCTAGAGACCCAGTACTTC.